These 29 T cell receptor beta chains were sequenced from one sample in a study of Graves' ophthalmopathy and Graves' hyperthyroidism. RNA served as the template for amplifying TCR beta CDR3 regions. First-round RT-PCR relied on HTBI primers, and a second-round multiplex PCR came next. TCRdb re-analysed the multiplex PCR reads in MiXCR, keeping a single row per CDR3 protein. The sample holds approximately 410,000 distinct CDR3 sequences, approximately 15% seen once. The specimen sequenced was peripheral blood. The receptor set was obtained from a woman under 30 with stable Graves' hyperthyroidism.

This clonotype was counted many times. The J gene is TRBJ1-5, the V gene TRBV6-2 or TRBV6-3; weak D call: TRBD1 (5 bases). Germline lookup yields CDR1 MNHEY and CDR2 SVGEGT. V was shortened by 6 bases and J by 5 bases, with 14 bases between the two germline ends. This CDR3 has 14 amino acids. CDR3 in amino acids: CASSLDRTYQPQHF. CDR3 sequence (DNA): TGTGCCAGCAGCCTCGACAGAACTTATCAGCCCCAGCATTTT.

This clonotype has at least ten counts. The chain recombines TRBV14 with TRBJ1-2; the D gene is possibly TRBD1 (5 bases). CDR3 length equals 14 residues. Germline V gene lookup returns CDR1 SGHDN and CDR2 FVKESK. V lost 4 bases to trimming and J lost 1 base, with 10 bases between them. The CDR3 DNA sequence: TGTGCCAGCAGCCTAGAGGGGTATAACTATGGCTACACCTTC. Translating it yields CASSLEGYNYGYTF. The whole variable domain, filled in from reference TRBV14 and TRBJ1-2, reads EAGVTQFPSHSVIEKGQTVTLRCDPISGHDNLYWYRRVMGKEIKFLLHFVKESKQDESGMPNNRFLAERTGGTYSTLKVQPAELEDSGVYFCASSLEGYNYGYTFGSGTRLTVV.

This clonotype was recorded at least ten times. The chain is built from TRBV25-1 and TRBJ1-6, with D hard to call. Between the trimmed V and J ends, which lost 3 bases and 3 bases, there was a span of 18 bases. Germline V gene sequence: CDR1 MGHDK, CDR2 SYGVNS. The CDR3 has 18 amino acids. CDR3 protein: CASSDTTLGPLYNSPLHF. In DNA, the CDR3 is TGTGCCAGCAGTGATACGACATTAGGGCCCCTCTATAATTCACCCCTCCACTTT. Complete variable domain (other parts from reference TRBV25-1 and TRBJ1-6): EADIYQTPRYLVIGTGKKITLECSQTMGHDKMYWYQQDPGMELHLIHYSYGVNSTEKGDLSSESTVSRIRTEHFPLTLESARPSHTSQYLCASSDTTLGPLYNSPLHFGNGTRLTVT.

This clonotype was seen many times. V is TRBV20-1 and J is TRBJ1-2, with 8 bases fitting TRBD1. With 3 bases clipped from V and 4 bases from J, the junction kept 7 bases outside the gene matches. This CDR3 spans 14 amino acids. Germline CDR1 reads DFQATT; CDR2 reads SNEGSKA (reference sequence). Written as DNA, the CDR3 is TGCAGTGCTAGGAGCGACAGGGGATTCTATGGCTACACCTTC. It codes for CSARSDRGFYGYTF.

CDR3 sequence reads: CASSGPGTRTEAFF. CDR3 DNA sequence: TGTGCCAGTAGTGGGCCCGGGACGAGGACTGAAGCTTTCTTT. V gene TRBV19 combines with J gene TRBJ1-1, with D possibly TRBD1 on 5 matching bases. Germline V gene sequence: CDR1 LNHDA, CDR2 SQIVND (reference sequence). Trimming shortened V by 5 bases and J by 5 bases, and 15 bases separated the two germline ends. This CDR3 contains 14 residues. The variable domain in full, with the rest retrieved from reference TRBV19 and TRBJ1-1, is DGGITQSPKYLFRKEGQNVTLSCEQNLNHDAMYWYRQDPGQGLRLIYYSQIVNDFQKGDIAEGYSVSREKKESFPLTVTSAQKNPTAFYLCASSGPGTRTEAFFGQGTRLTVV.

This chain connects TRBV5-6 to TRBJ1-1; TRBD1 matches 8 bases. The CDR3 is 15 residues long. V lost 5 bases to trimming and J lost 2 bases; unmatched junction nucleotides: 8. Germline lookup yields CDR1 SGHDT and CDR2 YYEEEE. CDR3 coding DNA: TGTGCCAGCAGATACGAGACAGGGGCCAACACTGAAGCTTTCTTT. Translated: CASRYETGANTEAFF.

The sample holds many counts of this clonotype. The genes are TRBV4-2 and TRBJ1-6; D gene ambiguous. V lost 1 base and J 9 bases, leaving 13 bases between the germline ends. Germline loops: CDR1 LGHNA, CDR2 YNFKEQ. The CDR3 contains 15 residues. DNA for the CDR3: TGTGCCAGCAGCCAAGCTCGGGGTGAGCGTTCACCCCTCCACTTT. Its protein product is CASSQARGERSPLHF.

The chain carries TRBV7-9 and TRBJ2-7, with D perhaps matching TRBD1 or TRBD2 (5 bases each). This CDR3 spans 14 amino acids. Germline assignment: CDR1 SEHNR and CDR2 FQNEAQ (reference sequence). Between the trimmed V and J ends, which lost 3 bases and 1 base, there was a span of 10 bases. In DNA, the CDR3 is TGTGCCAGCAGCTTTCGAGGGGATTCCTACGAGCAGTACTTC. Encoded protein: CASSFRGDSYEQYF.

The sample holds a few counts of this clonotype. The genes are TRBV10-3 and TRBJ1-1, with a weak D call TRBD1 (6 bases). This CDR3 comprises 17 residues. Germline CDR1 reads ENHRY; CDR2 reads SYGVKD. Trimming pared 1 base from V and 4 bases from J, leaving 19 bases between. The CDR3 is CAISEFGQGIRFTEAFF. CDR3 nucleotides: TGTGCCATCAGTGAGTTCGGGCAGGGGATAAGGTTCACTGAAGCTTTCTTT.

The chain combines TRBV7-9 with TRBJ2-2, with 9 bases aligning to TRBD1. The CDR3 has 15 residues. Germline lookup yields CDR1 SEHNR and CDR2 FQNEAQ (reference sequence). V shed 5 bases, J shed 5 bases, and the junction held 6 bases outside the gene matches. CDR3 coding DNA: TGTGCCAGCAGCCGAGGACAGGGGTGGACCGGGGAGCTGTTTTTT. Its protein is CASSRGQGWTGELFF.

This clonotype has at least ten counts. J is TRBJ2-5 and V is TRBV11-2; 10 bases are a match to TRBD2. The V segment lost 1 base and the J segment 4 bases; nucleotides outside the gene matches: 6. The CDR3 sequence is 16 residues long. From germline, CDR1 is SGHAT and CDR2 FQNNGV. CDR3 region: CASSLGGSGGTETQYF. CDR3 bases: TGTGCCAGCAGCTTAGGAGGTAGCGGGGGGACAGAGACCCAGTACTTC.

Comments on this clonotype: An end of the junction differs from the germline gene, which may be a read error. V is TRBV24-1 and J is TRBJ1-2; 12 bases match TRBD1. The CDR3 covers 14 residues. Germline V gives CDR1 KGHDR, CDR2 SFDVKD. Here the CDR3 DNA reads TGTGCCACCAGTGAACCTTCCGGGACAGGGGGCTTCACCTTC. Translation gives CATSEPSGTGGFTF.

This clonotype appeared a single time. A much bigger clone sits one base away, suggesting this may be a read error. V usage is TRBV19 and J usage is TRBJ1-1, with D uncertain. In germline, CDR1 is LNHDA, CDR2 SQIVND (reference sequence). This CDR3 is 13 amino acids long. Here the CDR3 DNA reads TGTTCCAGTAGTATAGTCGAGAGGGCTGAAGCTTTCTTT. Its protein is CSSSIVERAEAFF.

The rearrangement joins TRBV7-9 to TRBJ1-2; perhaps TRBD1 as D (5 bases). Per the germline V gene, CDR1 is SEHNR and CDR2 is FQNEAQ (reference sequence). This CDR3 comprises 14 residues. V lost 2 bases, J lost 4 bases, and 11 bases lay in between. CDR3 region: CASSLPGDSYGYTF. The CDR3 bases are TGTGCCAGCAGCTTACCTGGTGACAGCTATGGCTACACCTTC.

The V call is TRBV9, the J call TRBJ2-5; D is tentatively TRBD1 or TRBD2 (5 bases each). This CDR3 is built from 15 residues. The V and J ends lost 0 bases and 2 bases respectively, with 11 bases between them. Germline V lookup: CDR1 SGDLS, CDR2 YYNGEE. CDR3 sequence: CASSVGGVAQETQYF. In nucleotides, the CDR3 is TGTGCCAGCAGCGTAGGAGGGGTGGCACAAGAGACCCAGTACTTC.

The rearrangement uses TRBV28 and TRBJ1-6, with D possibly being TRBD1 (5 bases). Germline-derived CDR1 and CDR2 are MDHEN and SYDVKM. Trimming took off 4 bases at V and 8 bases at J, with 18 bases between the two ends. The CDR3 spans 16 residues. Here the CDR3 DNA reads TGTGCCAGCAGTTGGGGTTTGACAGAAACGGATTCACCCCTCCACTTT. Translation: CASSWGLTETDSPLHF.

This clonotype was seen many times. The CDR3, as DNA: TGCGCCAGCAGCGCGGACAGGGCTGGCTACACCTTC. Protein sequence: CASSADRAGYTF. The chain employs TRBV5-1 and TRBJ1-2; the match to TRBD1 covers 8 bases. This CDR3 is 12 amino acids long. With V trimmed by 4 bases and J by 7 bases, 3 bases remained unmatched. Germline-derived CDR1 and CDR2 are SGHRS and YFSETQ.

V gene TRBV2 combines with J gene TRBJ2-2; 8 bases match TRBD1. V gave up 6 bases and J gave up 5 bases; unmatched junction bases: 2. Germline assignment: CDR1 SNHLY and CDR2 FYNNEI. The CDR3 runs 13 residues. In nucleotides, the CDR3 is TGTGCCAGCAGGAGACAGGGGACCGGGGAGCTGTTTTTT. This sequence encodes CASRRQGTGELFF.

This clonotype has just a few counts. V is TRBV11-2 and J is TRBJ2-7; TRBD2 matches 8 bases. This CDR3 region has 15 residues. Germline CDR1 is SGHAT and CDR2 is FQNNGV. V lost 5 bases, J lost 2 bases, and 8 bases stayed unmatched. CDR3 DNA: TGTGCCAGCAGCACCGGGATCGGGAGGGCCTACGAGCAGTACTTC. Its translation: CASSTGIGRAYEQYF.

This clonotype was observed many times. The V and J genes are TRBV3-1 and TRBJ1-2; D gene ambiguous. CDR3 length: 13 amino acids. Germline assignment: CDR1 LGHDT and CDR2 YNNKEL (reference sequence). Trimming left V 3 bases short and J 0 bases short, with 5 bases between. CDR3 residues: CASSHKANYGYTF. The DNA for the CDR3 is TGTGCCAGCAGCCACAAAGCTAACTATGGCTACACCTTC.

The V gene is TRBV19, the J gene TRBJ2-7; perhaps TRBD2 as D (6 bases). The CDR3 contains 15 residues. The germline CDR1 and CDR2 sequences are LNHDA and SQIVND (reference sequence). Trimming stripped 11 bases from V and 0 bases from J, with 20 bases between. In nucleotides, the CDR3 is TGTGCCGGGGCCCTATGGGGGGTCCTCTCCTACGAGCAGTACTTC. Translation: CAGALWGVLSYEQYF.

The chain carries TRBV19 and TRBJ2-7; D remains unclear. The CDR3 is made up of 13 amino acids. V was shortened by 5 bases and J by 3 bases, with 11 bases between the two germline ends. From germline, CDR1 is LNHDA and CDR2 SQIVND (reference sequence). CDR3 amino acids: CASSGSYHYEQYF. CDR3 in DNA: TGTGCCAGTAGTGGTTCTTACCACTACGAGCAGTACTTC. The full variable domain, with the rest looked up from reference TRBV19 and TRBJ2-7, is DGGITQSPKYLFRKEGQNVTLSCEQNLNHDAMYWYRQDPGQGLRLIYYSQIVNDFQKGDIAEGYSVSREKKESFPLTVTSAQKNPTAFYLCASSGSYHYEQYFGPGTRLTVT.

This clonotype was observed many times. The chain links TRBV19 to TRBJ1-1; D is unresolved. The CDR3 is 16 residues long. The germline V gene has CDR1 LNHDA and CDR2 SQIVND (reference sequence). The ends were cut back, 5 bases at V and 7 bases at J, with 23 bases in the middle. CDR3 DNA: TGTGCCAGTAGTCTCGGCCCCGGTTCCCCGTGGGGTGAAGCTTTCTTT. Its translation: CASSLGPGSPWGEAFF.

This clonotype has ten or more counts. The V call is TRBV7-2, the J call TRBJ2-5; either TRBD1 or TRBD2 may fit D (6 bases each). The CDR3 loop spans 14 amino acids. Germline CDR1 SGHTA, CDR2 FQGNSA. V gave up 0 bases and J gave up 5 bases, with 10 bases separating them. CDR3 bases: TGTGCCAGCAGCTTAGCGGGGGGCCTTGAGACCCAGTACTTC. Its protein is CASSLAGGLETQYF.

Note on this clonotype: A much larger clone differs by one base, so this may be a read error. Since no conserved phenylalanine or tryptophan closes the CDR3, a read error is the likely cause. V is TRBV19 and J is TRBJ1-5, with 10 bases aligning to TRBD1. CDR1 and CDR2 from the germline V gene are LNHDA and SQIVND (reference sequence). Trimming took 3 bases from V and 4 from J; bases not matched to a gene: 3. The CDR3 totals 15 residues. This chain's CDR3 is CASSMDRGRNQPQHL. In DNA, the CDR3 is TGTGCCAGTAGTATGGACAGGGGGAGGAATCAGCCCCAGCATTTG.

This clonotype was counted ten times or more. The rearrangement joins TRBV6-5 to TRBJ1-1; the D gene is possibly TRBD1 (6 bases). This CDR3 has 14 residues. Trimming took 2 bases from V and 8 from J, leaving 15 bases between them. CDR1 and CDR2 (germline): MNHEY, SVGAGI. Here the CDR3 reads CASSYAGQGMEAFF. CDR3 nucleotides: TGTGCCAGCAGTTACGCGGGACAAGGTATGGAAGCTTTCTTT.

This chain uses TRBV29-1 with TRBJ2-5; D ambiguous. The CDR3 length is 10 residues. Germline CDR1 is SQVTM and CDR2 is ANQGSEA. Deletions cut 6 bases from V and 3 bases from J, with 5 bases between. DNA of the CDR3: TGCAGCGTCGTCAAAGAGACCCAGTACTTC. This sequence encodes CSVVKETQYF.

Many counts were recorded for this clonotype. The V gene is TRBV7-2, the J gene TRBJ1-2, with D perhaps TRBD1 (6 bases). Germline V gives CDR1 SGHTA, CDR2 FQGNSA. CDR3 size: 15 residues. V lost 4 bases and J 0 bases, leaving 12 bases between the germline ends. The CDR3, as DNA: TGTGCCAGCAGCTCCCAGGGGTCTTCTAACTATGGCTACACCTTC. Its translation is CASSSQGSSNYGYTF.

In this sample, this clonotype turned up a few times. One end of the junction is discordant with germline, which a read error may explain. The V call is TRBV19, the J call TRBJ2-2, with D perhaps matching TRBD2 (5 bases). CDR3 length equals 14 residues. CDR1 and CDR2 (germline): LNHDA, SQIVND (reference sequence). The CDR3 DNA reads TGTGCCAGTAGCCCGGACTGGAACACCGGGGAGCTGTGTTTT. Translated: CASSPDWNTGELCF.